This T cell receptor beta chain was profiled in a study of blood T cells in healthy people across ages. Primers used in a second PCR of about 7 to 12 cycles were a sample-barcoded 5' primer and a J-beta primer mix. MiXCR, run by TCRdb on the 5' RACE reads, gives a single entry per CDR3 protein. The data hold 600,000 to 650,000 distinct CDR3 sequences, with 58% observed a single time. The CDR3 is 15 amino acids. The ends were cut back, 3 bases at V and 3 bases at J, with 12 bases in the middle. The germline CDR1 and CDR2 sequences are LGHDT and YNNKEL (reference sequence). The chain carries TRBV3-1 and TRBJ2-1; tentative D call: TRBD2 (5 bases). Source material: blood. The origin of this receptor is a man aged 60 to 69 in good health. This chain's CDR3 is CASSQLRAVYNEQFF. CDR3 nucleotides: TGTGCCAGCAGCCAGCTGCGGGCGGTCTACAATGAGCAGTTCTTC.